This TCR beta chain was profiled in a study of cytomegalovirus exposure and HLA in healthy donors. Points from the study as a whole: CMV antigen specificity was confirmed in vitro for a few CMV-associated chains. Listed as cytomegalovirus-associated were 150 to 200 TCR beta chains. Previous analysis showed most TCR beta V segments were productive about 87% or about 30% of the time.

The primer mix had 60 Vbeta and 13 Jbeta primers. The table came from immunoSEQ multiplex PCR; TCRdb's copy has only in-frame clones and leaves some out. The sample lists approximately 68,000 clones, approximately 72% occurring once. V lost 7 bases and J lost 6; bases outside the gene matches: 8. Germline V lookup: CDR1 MNHNS, CDR2 SASEGT. CDR3 length: 14 residues. Turning to this clone: Its antigen remains unknown.

This receptor was identified in a woman between 25 and 40 years old in good health and CMV-seropositive. This rearrangement joins TRBV6-1 to TRBJ2-2; 7 bases are a match to TRBD1. The sample comprised PBMCs. CDR3 coding DNA: TGTGCCAGCACCGACAGGGTAGAGCCCGGGGAGCTGTTTTTT. Residues: CASTDRVEPGELFF.